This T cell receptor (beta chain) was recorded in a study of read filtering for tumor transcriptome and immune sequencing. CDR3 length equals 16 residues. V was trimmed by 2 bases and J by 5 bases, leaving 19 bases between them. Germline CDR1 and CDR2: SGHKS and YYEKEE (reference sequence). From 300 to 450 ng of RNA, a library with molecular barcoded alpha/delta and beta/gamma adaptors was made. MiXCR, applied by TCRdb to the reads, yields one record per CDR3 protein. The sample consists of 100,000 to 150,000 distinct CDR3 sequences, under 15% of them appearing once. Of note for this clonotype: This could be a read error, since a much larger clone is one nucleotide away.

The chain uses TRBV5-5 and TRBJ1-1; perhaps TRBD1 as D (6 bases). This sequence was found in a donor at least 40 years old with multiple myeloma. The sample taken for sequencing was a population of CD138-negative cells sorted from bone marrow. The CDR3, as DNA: TGTGCCAGCAGCTTATCCGCAGGGGTATCTGTTACTGAAGCTTTCTTT. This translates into CASSLSAGVSVTEAFF.